A selection of T cell receptor beta chains follows, all from one sample in a study of Graves' ophthalmopathy and Graves' hyperthyroidism. TCRdb reprocessed the multiplex PCR reads via MiXCR and lists one record per CDR3 protein. Among about 700,000 distinct CDR3 sequences listed, 40% were seen once. Sequenced material: peripheral blood. The receptors here all came from an adult man with Graves' ophthalmopathy. CDR3s include the opening cysteine and the closing phenylalanine or tryptophan.

TRBJ2-7 | TRBV7-9 | CASSSPKGIYEQYF
TRBJ2-7 | TRBV29-1 | CSVGRDQGEQYF
TRBJ1-2 | TRBV10-3 | CASSNSYGYTF
TRBJ1-6 | TRBV2 | CASSRGESPLHF
TRBJ2-5 | TRBV7-3 | CASSLTGGYQETQYF
TRBJ2-5 | TRBV29-1 | CSVRGRQETQYF
TRBJ2-5 | TRBV29-1 | CSAGGWWARRQETQYF
TRBJ2-2 | TRBV25-1 | CASIVLADTGERFF
TRBJ2-7 | TRBV10-3 | CASKRSGSSYEQYF
TRBJ2-7 | TRBV7-9 | CASTPGLPAYEQYF
TRBJ2-7 | TRBV7-9 | CASSLARQTGASYEQYF
TRBJ2-7 | TRBV2 | CASSVPRNAGGSRYEQYF
TRBJ2-7 | TRBV7-4 | CASGTSGTYEQYF
TRBJ1-5 | TRBV20-1 | CSASPARGGQPQHF
TRBJ1-1 | TRBV6-5 | CASSGRRGRGTEAFF
TRBJ1-4 | TRBV10-3 | CAISSAKDGGNEKLFF
TRBJ2-7 | TRBV7-2 | CAISGTSLYEQYF
TRBJ2-7 | TRBV11-1 | CASSLPNPTYEQYF
TRBJ2-7 | TRBV7-9 | CASAQGYEQYF
TRBJ1-4 | TRBV7-3 | CASSSWDVREKLFF
TRBJ1-3 | TRBV7-3 | CASSLWRGDTIYF
TRBJ1-5 | TRBV5-5 | CASSWGGSWAQPQHF
TRBJ2-5 | TRBV7-9 | CASIPWEGAETQYF
TRBJ1-5 | TRBV19 | CASSGGDTYQPQHF
TRBJ2-5 | TRBV29-1 | CSVDLGTEDRETQYF
TRBJ1-4 | TRBV11-2 | CASSQLWIRDRGRRANEKLFF
TRBJ2-6 | TRBV7-9 | CASSQQGMGANVLTF
TRBJ1-2 | TRBV29-1 | CSFRGSGNYGYTF
TRBJ2-5 | TRBV7-9 | CASSLQGLAGRETQYF
TRBJ1-1 | TRBV2 | CASRGEYTEAFF
TRBJ2-2 | TRBV7-9 | CASSLGLENTGELFF
TRBJ2-2 | TRBV7-9 | CASRTLAGVTGELFF
TRBJ1-2 | TRBV2 | CASSTRTGKYGYTF
TRBJ2-2 | TRBV7-9 | CASSFVRKEDTGELFF
TRBJ2-2 | TRBV29-1 | CSAGEGVTGELFF
TRBJ1-2 | TRBV7-2 | CASSLATGQTYYGYTF
TRBJ2-7 | TRBV11-1 | CASSHRTDRGRPYEQYF
TRBJ1-6 | TRBV19 | CASRSSWDVNGSPLHF
TRBJ2-2 | TRBV12-3/TRBV12-4 | CANTPNEYGELFF
TRBJ2-7 | TRBV10-3 | CATTRGGGQGFWQYF
TRBJ1-1 | TRBV7-9 | CASSPRGGLKANTEAFF
TRBJ2-7 | TRBV2 | CASSYRTSGVHEQYF
TRBJ1-4 | TRBV11-2 | CASSLGDRDNEKLFF
TRBJ1-5 | TRBV12-3/TRBV12-4 | CASSGLGSNQPQHF
TRBJ2-5 | TRBV4-1 | CASSQQTAGGRETQYF
TRBJ2-5 | TRBV11-2 | CASSSSGIRVETQYF
TRBJ2-7 | TRBV7-9 | CASSEQTGYEQYF
TRBJ2-7 | TRBV2 | CASRSWTGGLYEQYF
TRBJ2-7 | TRBV20-1 | CSVWDGVEQYF
TRBJ1-2 | TRBV2 | CASSEAGQSEYGYTF